This T cell receptor beta chain was obtained from a study of naive and memory T cell subsets. Findings and caveats of the study: A few larger clonotypes appeared in naive repertoires, especially CD8, possibly memory cells re-expressing CD45RA.

For this clonotype: The antigen remains unidentified.

The CDR3 length is 15 residues. Looked up from germline, CDR1 is MNHNS and CDR2 is SASEGT. Losses at the gene ends were 6 bases for V and 4 bases for J; bases not matched to a gene: 8. The beta constant-region primer was an equimolar mix of two oligonucleotides covering TRBC1 and TRBC2. Four rounds of PCR amplified the ligated cDNA using nested alpha and beta constant-region primers plus SP2. MiXCR, applied by TCRdb to the UMI-ligation and nested PCR reads, yields one record per CDR3 protein. The table has more than 95,000 distinct CDR3 sequences, roughly 15% seen once; the top ten hold about 3%. The gene calls are TRBV6-1 and TRBJ2-1; TRBD2 agrees at 8 bases. The source of this sequence is a human donor in good health. The sample taken for sequencing was naive CD8+ T cells from blood. CDR3 nucleotide sequence: TGTGCCAGCAGCAAGGGACTAGAAAATTACAATGAGCAGTTCTTC. It encodes CASSKGLENYNEQFF.